This TCR beta chain was found in a study of T cell responses to AZD1222 COVID-19 vaccine. Turning to this clone: Its antigen is as yet unknown.

Measured with immunoSEQ multiplex PCR; TCRdb has only the in-frame clones, and not every one. The table records 150,000 to 200,000 clones, 85% to 95% of them present only once. Whole-study findings and limits: The reported proportion of spike-specific TCRs targeting unmutated variant regions was nearly half.

The trim removed 4 bases at V and 4 bases at J, leaving 7 bases unmatched. The length of the CDR3 is 16 residues. CDR1 is SGHVS and CDR2 is FNYEAQ in the germline V gene. Sequenced material: peripheral blood, taken on day 0 of AZD1222 vaccination. The chain links TRBV7-6 to TRBJ2-3, with 11 bases aligning to TRBD2. This TCR came from an adult in good health. The CDR3 sequence is CASSSNSGREPDTQYF. The CDR3 nucleotides read TGTGCCAGCAGCTCGAATAGCGGGAGGGAGCCAGATACGCAGTATTTT.